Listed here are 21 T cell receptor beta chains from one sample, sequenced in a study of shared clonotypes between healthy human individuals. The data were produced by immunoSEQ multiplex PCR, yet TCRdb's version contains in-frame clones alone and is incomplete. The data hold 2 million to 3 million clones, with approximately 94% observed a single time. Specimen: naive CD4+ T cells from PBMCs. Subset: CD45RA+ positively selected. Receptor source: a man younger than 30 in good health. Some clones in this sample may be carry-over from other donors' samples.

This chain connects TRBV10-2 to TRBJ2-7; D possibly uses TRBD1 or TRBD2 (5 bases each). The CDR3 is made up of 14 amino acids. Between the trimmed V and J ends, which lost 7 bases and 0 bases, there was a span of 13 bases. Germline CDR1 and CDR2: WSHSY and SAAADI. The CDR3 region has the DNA TGCGCCAGCACTGGGACGGCCGACTCCTACGAGCAGTACTTC. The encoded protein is CASTGTADSYEQYF.

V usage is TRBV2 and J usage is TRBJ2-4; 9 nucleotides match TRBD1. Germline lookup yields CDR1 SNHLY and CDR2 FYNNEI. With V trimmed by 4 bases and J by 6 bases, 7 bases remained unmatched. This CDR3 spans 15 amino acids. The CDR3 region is CASSATGTGLNIQYF. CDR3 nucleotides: TGTGCCAGCAGTGCAACCGGGACAGGGTTAAACATTCAGTACTTC.

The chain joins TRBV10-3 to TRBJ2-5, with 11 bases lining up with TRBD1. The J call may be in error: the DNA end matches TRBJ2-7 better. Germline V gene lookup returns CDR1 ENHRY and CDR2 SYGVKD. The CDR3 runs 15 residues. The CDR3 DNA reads TGTGCCATCAGTGACCCGGACAGGGGGCTGTACGAGCAGTACTTC. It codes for CAISDPDRGLYEQYF.

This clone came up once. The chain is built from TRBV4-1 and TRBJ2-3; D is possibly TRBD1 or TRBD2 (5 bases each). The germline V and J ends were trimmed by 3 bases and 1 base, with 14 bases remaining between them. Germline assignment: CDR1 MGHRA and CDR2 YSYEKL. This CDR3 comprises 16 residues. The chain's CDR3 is CASSQGPTRGTDTQYF. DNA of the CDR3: TGCGCCAGCAGCCAGGGACCTACCCGGGGCACAGATACGCAGTATTTT.

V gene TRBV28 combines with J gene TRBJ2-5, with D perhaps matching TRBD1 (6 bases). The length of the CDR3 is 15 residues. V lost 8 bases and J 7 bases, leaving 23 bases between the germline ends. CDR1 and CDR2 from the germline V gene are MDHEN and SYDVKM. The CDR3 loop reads CASFQVGQSPGTQYF. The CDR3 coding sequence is TGTGCCAGCTTTCAGGTCGGACAGTCCCCGGGGACCCAGTACTTC.

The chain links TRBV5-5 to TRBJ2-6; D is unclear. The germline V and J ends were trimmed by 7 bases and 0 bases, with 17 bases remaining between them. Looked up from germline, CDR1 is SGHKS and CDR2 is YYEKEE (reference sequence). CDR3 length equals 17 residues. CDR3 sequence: CASAPGPTYSGANVLTF. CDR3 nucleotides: TGTGCCAGCGCCCCCGGACCGACGTACTCTGGGGCCAACGTCCTGACTTTC.

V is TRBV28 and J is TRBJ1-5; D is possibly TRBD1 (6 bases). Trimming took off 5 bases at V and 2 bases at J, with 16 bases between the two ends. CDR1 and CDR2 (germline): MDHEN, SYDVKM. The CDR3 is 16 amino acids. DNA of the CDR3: TGTGCCAGCAGTCGCAGACAGGTTCATCGCAATCAGCCCCAGCATTTT. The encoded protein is CASSRRQVHRNQPQHF.

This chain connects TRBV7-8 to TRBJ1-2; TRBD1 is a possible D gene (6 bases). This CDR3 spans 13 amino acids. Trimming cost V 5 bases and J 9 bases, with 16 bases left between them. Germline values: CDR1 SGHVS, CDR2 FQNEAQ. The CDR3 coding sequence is TGTGCCAGCAGCCCGCCCGGGGGCAGCAGCTACACCTTC. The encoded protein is CASSPPGGSSYTF.

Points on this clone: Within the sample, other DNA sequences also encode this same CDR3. CDR3 nucleotide sequence: TGTGCCTGGAGTGTATCAGGGGTTGGCTACACCTTC. This encodes CAWSVSGVGYTF. The gene calls are TRBV30 and TRBJ1-2, with a weak D call TRBD1 (6 bases). V was cut by 0 bases and J by 7 bases, with 9 bases left in between. The germline V gene encodes CDR1 GTSNPN and CDR2 SVGIG (reference sequence). The CDR3 runs to 12 residues.

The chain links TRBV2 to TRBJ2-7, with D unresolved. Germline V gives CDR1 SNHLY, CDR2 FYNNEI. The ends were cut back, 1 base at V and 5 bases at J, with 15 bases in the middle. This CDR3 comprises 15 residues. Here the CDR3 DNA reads TGTGCCAGCAGTGAAGGGTCAGCCGGACCGCACGAGCAGTACTTC. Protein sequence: CASSEGSAGPHEQYF.

The chain's CDR3 is CASSFRGSPLHF. In DNA, the CDR3 is TGTGCCAGCAGCTTTCGTGGCTCACCCCTCCACTTT. The chain employs TRBV5-8 and TRBJ1-6; no reliable D call. Germline V gene sequence: CDR1 SGHTS, CDR2 YDEGEE. V lost 2 bases, J lost 10 bases, and 7 bases lay in between. The CDR3 length is 12 residues.

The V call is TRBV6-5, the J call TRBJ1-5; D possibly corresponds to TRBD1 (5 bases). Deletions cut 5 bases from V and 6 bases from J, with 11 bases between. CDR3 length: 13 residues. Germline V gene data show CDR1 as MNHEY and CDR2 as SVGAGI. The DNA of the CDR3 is TGTGCCAGCAGTGAAGAAGGGGCTCAGCCCCAGCATTTT. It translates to CASSEEGAQPQHF.

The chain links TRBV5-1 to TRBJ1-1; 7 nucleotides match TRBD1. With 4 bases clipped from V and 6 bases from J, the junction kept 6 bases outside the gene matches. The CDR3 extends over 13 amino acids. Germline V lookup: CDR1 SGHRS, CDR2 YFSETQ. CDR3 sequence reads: CASSPGTVAEAFF. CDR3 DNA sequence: TGCGCCAGCAGCCCCGGGACAGTGGCTGAAGCTTTCTTT. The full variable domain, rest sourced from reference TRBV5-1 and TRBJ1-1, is KAGVTQTPRYLIKTRGQQVTLSCSPISGHRSVSWYQQTPGQGLQFLFEYFSETQRNKGNFPGRFSGRQFSNSRSEMNVSTLELGDSALYLCASSPGTVAEAFFGQGTRLTVV.

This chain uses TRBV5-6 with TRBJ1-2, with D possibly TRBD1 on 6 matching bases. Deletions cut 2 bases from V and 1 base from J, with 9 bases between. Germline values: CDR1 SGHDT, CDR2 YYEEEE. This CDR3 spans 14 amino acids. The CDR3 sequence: CASSFGGVNYGYTF. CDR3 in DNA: TGTGCCAGCAGCTTCGGGGGCGTTAACTATGGCTACACCTTC.

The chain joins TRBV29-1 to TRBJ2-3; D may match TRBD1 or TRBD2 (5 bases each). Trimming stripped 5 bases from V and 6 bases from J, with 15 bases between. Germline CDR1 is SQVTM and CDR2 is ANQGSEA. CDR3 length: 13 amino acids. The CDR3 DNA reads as TGCAGCGTTACGGGACGTTTTTCGGATACGCAGTATTTT. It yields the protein CSVTGRFSDTQYF.

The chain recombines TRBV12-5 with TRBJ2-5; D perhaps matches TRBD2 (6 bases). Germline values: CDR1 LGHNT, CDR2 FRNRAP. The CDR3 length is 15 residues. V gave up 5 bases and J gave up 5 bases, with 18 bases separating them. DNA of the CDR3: TGTGCTAGTGGTCCTGGGCCCATCGGAGGGGAGACCCAGTACTTC. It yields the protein CASGPGPIGGETQYF.

The CDR3 loop is CASSFFGDPGANVLTF. The CDR3 DNA follows: TGCGCCAGCAGCTTTTTTGGGGATCCTGGGGCCAACGTCCTGACTTTC. The chain recombines TRBV5-1 with TRBJ2-6; D not certain. Germline CDR1 is SGHRS and CDR2 is YFSETQ. Trimming cost V 2 bases and J 2 bases, with 11 bases left between them. The CDR3 has 16 amino acids.

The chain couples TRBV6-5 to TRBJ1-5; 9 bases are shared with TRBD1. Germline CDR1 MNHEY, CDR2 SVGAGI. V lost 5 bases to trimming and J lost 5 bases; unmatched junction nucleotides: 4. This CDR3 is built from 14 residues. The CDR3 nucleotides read TGTGCCAGCAGTCTCGGACAGGGGTATCAGCCCCAGCATTTT. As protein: CASSLGQGYQPQHF.

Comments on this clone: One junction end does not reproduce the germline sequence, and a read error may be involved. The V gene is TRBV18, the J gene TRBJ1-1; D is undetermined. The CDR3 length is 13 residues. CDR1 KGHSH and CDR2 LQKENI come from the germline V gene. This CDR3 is CATRSRANPEAFF. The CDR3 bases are TGTGCCACCCGTAGTAGGGCGAACCCTGAAGCTTTCTTT.

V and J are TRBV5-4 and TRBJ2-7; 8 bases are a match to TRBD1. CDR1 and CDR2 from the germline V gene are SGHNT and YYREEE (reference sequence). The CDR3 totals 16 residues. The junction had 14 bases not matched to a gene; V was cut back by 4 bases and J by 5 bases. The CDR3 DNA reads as TGTGCCAGCAGCCGGGGGCCTGGACAGGGACCCAACGAGCAGTACTTC. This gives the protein CASSRGPGQGPNEQYF.

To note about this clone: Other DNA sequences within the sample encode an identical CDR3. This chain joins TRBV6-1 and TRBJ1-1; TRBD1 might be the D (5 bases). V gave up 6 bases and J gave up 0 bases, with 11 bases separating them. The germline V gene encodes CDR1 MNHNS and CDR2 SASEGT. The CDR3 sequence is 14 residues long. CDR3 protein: CASRTGGLNTEAFF. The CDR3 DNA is TGTGCCAGCAGGACGGGGGGATTGAACACTGAAGCTTTCTTT.